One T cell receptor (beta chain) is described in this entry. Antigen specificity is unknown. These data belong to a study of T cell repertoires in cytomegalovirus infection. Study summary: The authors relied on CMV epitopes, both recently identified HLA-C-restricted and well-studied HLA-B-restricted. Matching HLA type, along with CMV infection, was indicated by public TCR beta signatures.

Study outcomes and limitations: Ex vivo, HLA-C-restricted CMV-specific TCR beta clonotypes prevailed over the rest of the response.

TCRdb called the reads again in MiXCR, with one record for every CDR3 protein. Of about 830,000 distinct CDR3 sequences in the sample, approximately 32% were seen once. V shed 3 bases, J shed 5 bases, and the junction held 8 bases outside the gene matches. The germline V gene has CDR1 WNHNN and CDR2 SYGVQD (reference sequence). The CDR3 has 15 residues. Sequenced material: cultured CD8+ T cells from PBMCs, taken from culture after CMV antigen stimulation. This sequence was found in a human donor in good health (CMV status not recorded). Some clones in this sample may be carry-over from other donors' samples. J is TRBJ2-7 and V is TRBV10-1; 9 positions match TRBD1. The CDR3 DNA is TGCGCCAGCAGTGACCTCGGGACAGGGAAGGACGAGCAGTACTTC. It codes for CASSDLGTGKDEQYF.